Shown below are 3 T cell receptor beta chains from a single sample sequenced in a study of CD8+ T cells in alopecia areata. Extracted RNA was reverse transcribed, and the resulting cDNA served as sequencing template. Libraries were prepared by immunoSEQ multiplex PCR; TCRdb keeps only in-frame clonotypes and omits some of them. The repertoire holds roughly 200,000 clones, with 50% to 70% as singletons. This material consisted of CD4+ T cells sorted from blood, taken at week 0. The source of these receptors is a human donor with alopecia areata.

This clone was seen more than once but under ten times. This sample includes further DNA sequences coding for the same CDR3. The chain couples TRBV18 to TRBJ1-2; 7 nucleotides line up with TRBD1. V gave up 2 bases and J gave up 3 bases; unmatched junction bases: 0. CDR3 length: 13 residues. Per the germline V gene, CDR1 is KGHSH and CDR2 is LQKENI. The CDR3 region is CASSPGTDYGYTF. CDR3 DNA: TGTGCCAGCTCACCAGGGACAGACTATGGCTACACCTTC.

The chain combines TRBV19 with TRBJ1-1; no clear D. Germline lookup yields CDR1 LNHDA and CDR2 SQIVND (reference sequence). V was pared by 5 bases and J by 5 bases, with 12 bases between. The CDR3 extends over 13 amino acids. In DNA, the CDR3 is TGTGCCAGTAGTCCGCGCCGAGGGACTGAAGCTTTCTTT. It codes for CASSPRRGTEAFF.

This clone was seen only once. This chain links TRBV25-1 with TRBJ1-1; no clear D. CDR1 is MGHDK and CDR2 is SYGVNS in the germline V gene. This CDR3 contains 13 residues. Between the trimmed V and J ends, which lost 3 bases and 1 base, there was a span of 6 bases. DNA for the CDR3: TGTGCCAGCAGTGATTTGGCGAACACTGAAGCTTTCTTT. Translating gives CASSDLANTEAFF.